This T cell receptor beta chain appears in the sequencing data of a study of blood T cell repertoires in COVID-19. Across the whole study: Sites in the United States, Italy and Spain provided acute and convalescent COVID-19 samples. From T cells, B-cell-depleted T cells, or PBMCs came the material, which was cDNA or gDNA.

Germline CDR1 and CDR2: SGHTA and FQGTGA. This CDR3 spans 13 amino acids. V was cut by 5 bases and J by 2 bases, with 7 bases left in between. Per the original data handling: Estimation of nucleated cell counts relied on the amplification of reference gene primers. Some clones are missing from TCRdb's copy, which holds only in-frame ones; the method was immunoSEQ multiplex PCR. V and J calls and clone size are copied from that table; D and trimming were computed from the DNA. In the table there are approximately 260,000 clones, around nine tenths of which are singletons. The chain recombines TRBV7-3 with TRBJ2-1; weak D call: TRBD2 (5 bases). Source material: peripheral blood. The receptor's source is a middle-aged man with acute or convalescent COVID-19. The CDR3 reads CASSPGTYNEQFF. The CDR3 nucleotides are TGTGCCAGCAGCCCGGGGACCTACAATGAGCAGTTCTTC. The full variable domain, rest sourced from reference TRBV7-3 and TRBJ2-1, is GAGVSQTPSNKVTEKGKYVELRCDPISGHTALYWYRQSLGQGPEFLIYFQGTGAADDSGLPNDRFFAVRPEGSVSTLKIQRTERGDSAVYLCASSPGTYNEQFFGPGTRLTVL.